This T cell receptor (beta chain) was captured in a study of neurological immune-mediated disorders. TCRdb reprocessed the 5' RACE reads via MiXCR and lists one record per CDR3 protein. The table lists fewer than 55,000 distinct CDR3 sequences, about 9% of them singletons. V was cut by 4 bases and J by 7 bases, with 17 bases left in between. Germline V gene sequence: CDR1 SGHKS, CDR2 YYEKEE (reference sequence). The CDR3 contains 14 residues. Indicated time point: longitudinal time-point 1 (baseline). This clonotype was picked up many times. The chain is built from TRBV5-5 and TRBJ1-2; D unclear. The source of this sequence is a middle-aged woman in good health. Material for sequencing was PBMCs. DNA of the CDR3: TGTGCCAGCAGCCCCCGAGGCGGGGTATCTGGCTACACCTTC. Protein product: CASSPRGGVSGYTF.